A selection of T cell receptor beta chains follows, all from one sample in a study of cytomegalovirus exposure and HLA in healthy donors. Method: immunoSEQ multiplex PCR; TCRdb's copy keeps in-frame clones and lacks some. The sample has roughly 180,000 clones; 70% to 90% are singletons. Sequenced material: PBMCs. The receptor source for this set is a girl between 5 and 17 years old in good health and CMV-seropositive. Each CDR3 is given with its conserved first and last residue. The order of the fields is V gene, J gene, D gene, CDR3 protein. D genes are given only for firm matches.

V: TRBV5-1; J: TRBJ2-2; D: -; CDR3: CASSSETRRDGELFF
V: TRBV11-2; J: TRBJ2-3; D: TRBD2; CDR3: CASSFLRGGRRSTDTQYF
V: TRBV29-1; J: TRBJ2-1; D: -; CDR3: CSVDNRDTYNEQFF
V: TRBV5-1; J: TRBJ2-7; D: TRBD2; CDR3: CASSLDGGDEQYF
V: TRBV5-1; J: TRBJ2-7; D: TRBD1; CDR3: CASSPTGGNYEQYF
V: TRBV6-5; J: TRBJ2-5; D: -; CDR3: CASSYTRDYQETQYF
V: TRBV6-1; J: TRBJ1-2; D: TRBD1; CDR3: CASRGTGDYGYTF
V: TRBV28; J: TRBJ2-7; D: -; CDR3: CASSLRSASYEQYF
V: TRBV19; J: TRBJ1-4; D: -; CDR3: CASSDRFSTNEKLFF
V: TRBV11-3; J: TRBJ1-1; D: -; CDR3: CASSLVQGRNTEAFF
V: TRBV19; J: TRBJ1-5; D: TRBD1; CDR3: CASSNRGQGPNQPQHF
V: TRBV6-1; J: TRBJ2-4; D: TRBD1; CDR3: CASSAGTVAKNIQYF
V: TRBV18; J: TRBJ2-5; D: TRBD1; CDR3: CASSPNRDRETQYF
V: TRBV5-1; J: TRBJ2-7; D: TRBD2; CDR3: CASSLTSGAYEQYF
V: TRBV4-2; J: TRBJ2-5; D: -; CDR3: CASSPSSGGYQETQYF
V: TRBV9; J: TRBJ2-7; D: -; CDR3: CASSLGPPYEQYF
V: TRBV9; J: TRBJ1-2; D: TRBD1; CDR3: CASSPQGADYGYTF
V: TRBV18; J: TRBJ1-3; D: -; CDR3: CASSPAETDGNTIYF
V: TRBV6-1; J: TRBJ1-2; D: -; CDR3: CASSRAPNYGYTF
V: TRBV12-5; J: TRBJ2-1; D: TRBD2; CDR3: CASGLVAIGLAARGNYNEQFF
V: TRBV11-3; J: TRBJ2-5; D: TRBD1; CDR3: CASSSRDRETQYF
V: TRBV4-1; J: TRBJ2-7; D: TRBD1; CDR3: CASSRGQGPTYEQYF
V: TRBV9; J: TRBJ1-4; D: -; CDR3: CASSVTGKNEKLFF
V: TRBV5-1; J: TRBJ1-2; D: -; CDR3: CASSLDLQGYGYTF
V: TRBV7-3; J: TRBJ1-1; D: -; CDR3: CASSTRQRNNTEAFF
V: TRBV27; J: TRBJ1-2; D: -; CDR3: CASSSGTFYGYTF
V: TRBV18; J: TRBJ1-2; D: -; CDR3: CASSPLSRLEVGGYTF
V: TRBV5-1; J: TRBJ1-6; D: -; CDR3: CASSLSGGNSYNSPLHF
V: TRBV5-6; J: TRBJ1-2; D: -; CDR3: CASSLLGVVGYTF
V: TRBV18; J: TRBJ1-1; D: -; CDR3: CASSPLVNTEAFF
V: TRBV18; J: TRBJ2-5; D: -; CDR3: CASSPLVQETQYF
V: TRBV10-3; J: TRBJ1-1; D: -; CDR3: CAISVGGGTKTEAFF
V: TRBV27; J: TRBJ2-1; D: -; CDR3: CASSLSRTPIIEQFF
V: TRBV9; J: TRBJ2-7; D: -; CDR3: CASSAAQGINEQYF
V: TRBV6-1; J: TRBJ1-5; D: TRBD1; CDR3: CASSRTGIGNQPQHF
V: TRBV2; J: TRBJ2-7; D: TRBD1; CDR3: CASSGDRVDEQYF
V: TRBV11-2; J: TRBJ1-1; D: -; CDR3: CASSLGGNTEAFF
V: TRBV5-4; J: TRBJ2-1; D: TRBD2; CDR3: CASSLPPAGEGNEQFF
V: TRBV11-2; J: TRBJ2-6; D: -; CDR3: CAAGQLRSGANVLTF
V: TRBV7-6; J: TRBJ1-4; D: TRBD1; CDR3: CASSPGQANEKLFF
V: TRBV9; J: TRBJ2-5; D: TRBD1; CDR3: CASSLTGTGQETQYF
V: TRBV15; J: TRBJ2-2; D: -; CDR3: CATSRGLAVGVGELFF
V: TRBV6-5; J: TRBJ1-1; D: -; CDR3: CASSYSQGGQNTEAFF
V: TRBV5-1; J: TRBJ2-1; D: TRBD1; CDR3: CASSLRTGNYNEQFF
V: TRBV9; J: TRBJ2-5; D: -; CDR3: CASSVGGRGTQETQYF
V: TRBV28; J: TRBJ2-7; D: TRBD2; CDR3: CASRGSSGGPSSYEQYF
V: TRBV6-1; J: TRBJ2-5; D: -; CDR3: CASSGNRETQYF
V: TRBV6-1; J: TRBJ2-7; D: -; CDR3: CASTRVGEQYF
V: TRBV30; J: TRBJ2-1; D: TRBD2; CDR3: CAWSAGRAGTSGTKQFF